The 29 T cell receptor beta chains presented below share a single source sample, sequenced in a study of sequential checkpoint blockade in melanoma. Using immunoSEQ multiplex PCR, the repertoire was profiled, and TCRdb retains in-frame clones only, with some absent. The table lists 7,000 to 9,500 clones, around 50% of them singletons. The treatment here: randomized to nivolumab then ipilimumab (arm A) or the reverse (arm B). Sequencing used CD8+ T cells sorted from blood (inferred from file names), obtained from a patient given nivolumab and ipilimumab in sequence. These receptors were obtained from a human donor with melanoma.

Only a few counts were recorded for this clone. The chain uses TRBV19 and TRBJ1-5; D ambiguous. Trimming took off 3 bases at V and 1 base at J, with 10 bases between the two ends. The CDR3 runs 15 residues. The germline CDR1 and CDR2 sequences are LNHDA and SQIVND (reference sequence). CDR3 nucleotide sequence: TGTGCCAGTAGTATGGTGATTCGGAGCAATCAGCCCCAGCATTTT. Protein sequence: CASSMVIRSNQPQHF.

This clone has a handful of counts. This chain uses TRBV29-1 with TRBJ1-2; 10 nucleotides line up with TRBD1. The germline CDR1 and CDR2 sequences are SQVTM and ANQGSEA. The V and J ends lost 3 bases and 8 bases, in that order; junction bases with no gene match: 9. The CDR3 contains 14 residues. The CDR3 bases are TGCAGCGTTGACACCCGGGACAGGGGTGGAGGCTACACCTTC. It is translated as CSVDTRDRGGGYTF.

This clone was detected only a few times. The chain is built from TRBV7-6 and TRBJ2-7; the D gene is possibly TRBD2 (5 bases). The CDR3 length is 14 residues. V dropped 1 base and J dropped 1 base, with 8 bases sitting between them. Germline CDR1 and CDR2: SGHVS and FNYEAQ. CDR3 sequence reads: CASSLGGGSYEQYF. The CDR3 nucleotides are TGTGCCAGCAGCTTAGGAGGCGGGTCCTACGAGCAGTACTTC.

This rearrangement joins TRBV4-1 to TRBJ1-1; weak D call: TRBD1 (5 bases). Trimming took off 1 base at V and 1 base at J, with 10 bases between the two ends. The CDR3 covers 15 residues. Germline-derived CDR1 and CDR2 are MGHRA and YSYEKL. CDR3 protein: CASSQGDWGNTEAFF. For the CDR3, the DNA is TGCGCCAGCAGCCAAGGGGACTGGGGGAACACTGAAGCTTTCTTT.

The chain links TRBV19 to TRBJ2-7; 7 bases match TRBD1. Germline CDR1 LNHDA, CDR2 SQIVND (reference sequence). V trimming: 6 bases; J trimming: 4 bases; junction bases outside the gene matches: 12. This CDR3 has 15 residues. This chain's CDR3 is CASSTGAQGRYEQYF. The CDR3 DNA reads as TGTGCCAGTAGCACCGGGGCACAGGGGAGATACGAGCAGTACTTC.

The chain is built from TRBV6-1 and TRBJ1-1, with D unresolved. V dropped 10 bases and J dropped 0 bases, with 18 bases sitting between them. Germline loops: CDR1 MNHNS, CDR2 SASEGT. The CDR3 runs to 15 residues. CDR3 protein: CAIIVRGTMNTEAFF. The CDR3 DNA reads as TGTGCCATCATTGTTCGCGGTACCATGAACACTGAAGCTTTCTTT.

This chain uses TRBV30 with TRBJ2-7, with a weak D call TRBD1 (5 bases). The CDR3 runs to 12 residues. The V and J ends lost 0 bases and 3 bases respectively, with 6 bases between them. Germline values: CDR1 GTSNPN, CDR2 SVGIG (reference sequence). CDR3 DNA: TGTGCCTGGAGTGTAGACAGCTACGAGCAGTACTTC. Amino acids: CAWSVDSYEQYF.

V and J are TRBV7-8 and TRBJ2-7, with TRBD1 identical over 7 bases. From germline, CDR1 is SGHVS and CDR2 FQNEAQ. The CDR3 spans 14 residues. Trimming at V came to 5 bases and at J to 9 bases, leaving 13 bases not matched to a gene. CDR3 loop: CASSPYGTETRQYF. Here the CDR3 DNA reads TGTGCCAGCAGCCCATACGGGACAGAGACGCGGCAGTACTTC.

This clone showed up just a few times. The chain employs TRBV4-2 and TRBJ2-7; D is possibly TRBD1 (6 bases). CDR1 is LGHNA, CDR2 YNFKEQ, per germline. V lost 5 bases to trimming and J lost 5 bases, with 10 bases between them. This CDR3 contains 12 residues. The CDR3 protein is CASSNRADEQYF. DNA of the CDR3: TGTGCCAGCAGCAACAGGGCCGACGAGCAGTACTTC.

The CDR3 loop is CASSLLVRTGPDEQYF. The CDR3 nucleotides are TGTGCCAGCAGTTTATTGGTGCGGACAGGGCCTGACGAGCAGTACTTC. V and J are TRBV28 and TRBJ2-7; 8 nucleotides match TRBD1. Unmatched junction bases numbered 10, after V lost 1 base and J lost 5 bases. The CDR3 is 16 amino acids. Germline lookup yields CDR1 MDHEN and CDR2 SYDVKM.

V and J are TRBV18 and TRBJ1-4; 8 positions match TRBD1. V was clipped by 6 bases and J by 8 bases; unmatched bases: 8. The CDR3 length is 14 residues. The germline gives CDR1 KGHSH, CDR2 LQKENI. CDR3 amino acids: CASSHRGAGEKLFF. The CDR3 DNA sequence: TGTGCCAGCTCTCACAGGGGGGCGGGCGAAAAACTGTTTTTT.

This clone was seen a handful of times. This chain joins TRBV12-5 and TRBJ1-2; D may be TRBD1 (5 bases). Germline V gives CDR1 LGHNT, CDR2 FRNRAP. The CDR3 runs to 13 residues. Trimming removed 5 bases at V and 7 bases at J, with 14 bases between. CDR3 protein: CASGPSGGGGYTF. CDR3 coding DNA: TGTGCTAGTGGTCCCTCGGGGGGGGGTGGCTACACCTTC. The whole variable domain, remainder taken from reference TRBV12-5 and TRBJ1-2, is DARVTQTPRHKVTEMGQEVTMRCQPILGHNTVFWYRQTMMQGLELLAYFRNRAPLDDSGMPKDRFSAEMPDATLATLKIQPSEPRDSAVYFCASGPSGGGGYTFGSGTRLTVV.

The rearrangement links TRBV7-3 to TRBJ2-7, with D tentatively TRBD2 (6 bases). This CDR3 contains 16 residues. The V gene lost 2 bases and the J gene lost 2 bases, with 16 bases spanning the gap. The germline gives CDR1 SGHTA, CDR2 FQGTGA. In nucleotides, the CDR3 is TGTGCCAGCAGCTTAGGGGACTGGTTTTGGGCCTACGAGCAGTACTTC. Residues: CASSLGDWFWAYEQYF.

The genes are TRBV19 and TRBJ1-6; D is unclear. Germline values: CDR1 LNHDA, CDR2 SQIVND (reference sequence). V was pared by 1 base and J by 10 bases, with 14 bases between. The length of the CDR3 is 15 residues. The CDR3 coding sequence is TGTGCCAGTAGTATAGGAGGGTACCCGGGATCACCCCTCCACTTT. It yields the protein CASSIGGYPGSPLHF. Variable domain in full (rest from reference TRBV19 and TRBJ1-6): DGGITQSPKYLFRKEGQNVTLSCEQNLNHDAMYWYRQDPGQGLRLIYYSQIVNDFQKGDIAEGYSVSREKKESFPLTVTSAQKNPTAFYLCASSIGGYPGSPLHFGNGTRLTVT.

The genes are TRBV16 and TRBJ1-2; tentatively, D is TRBD1 (5 bases). Germline V gives CDR1 KGHSY, CDR2 FQNENV. The ends were cut back, 0 bases at V and 7 bases at J, with 9 bases in the middle. The CDR3 loop spans 13 amino acids. CDR3 DNA: TGTGCCAGCAGCCAATCCAGCCAGGGTGGCTACACCTTC. It codes for CASSQSSQGGYTF.

Note on this clone: The junction does not match germline at one end; this may be a read error. The V call is TRBV9, the J call TRBJ1-2; no firm D call. Germline lookup yields CDR1 SGDLS and CDR2 YYNGEE. The CDR3 is made up of 15 amino acids. The CDR3 sequence: CASSMTPGDYYGYAF. The DNA for the CDR3 is TGTGCCAGCAGCATGACGCCCGGGGATTACTATGGCTACGCCTTC.

The chain recombines TRBV9 with TRBJ2-1; the match to TRBD2 covers 9 bases. Losses at the gene ends were 3 bases for V and 3 bases for J; bases not matched to a gene: 7. The CDR3 spans 16 residues. The germline V gene encodes CDR1 SGDLS and CDR2 YYNGEE. The CDR3 loop is CASSALAGVRYNEQFF. CDR3 nucleotides: TGTGCCAGCAGCGCATTAGCGGGGGTCCGCTACAATGAGCAGTTCTTC.

The chain uses TRBV30 and TRBJ1-1; 8 nucleotides align to TRBD1. CDR3 size: 13 residues. Per germline, CDR1 GTSNPN and CDR2 SVGIG (reference sequence). The J segment lost 4 bases and the V segment lost 5 bases, leaving 6 bases of the junction unmatched. Written as DNA, the CDR3 is TGTGCCTGGTCGACAGGACAGGGCACTGAAGCTTTCTTT. Amino acids: CAWSTGQGTEAFF.

This chain joins TRBV7-9 and TRBJ1-5; 7 bases fit TRBD1. V was clipped by 1 base and J by 2 bases; unmatched bases: 2. Germline CDR1 SEHNR, CDR2 FQNEAQ (reference sequence). The CDR3 covers 15 residues. DNA for the CDR3: TGTGCCAGCAGCTTAGATACAGGGGGCAATCAGCCCCAGCATTTT. It translates to CASSLDTGGNQPQHF. Combining the CDR3 with reference TRBV7-9 and TRBJ1-5 gives the whole variable domain DTGVSQNPRHKITKRGQNVTFRCDPISEHNRLYWYRQTLGQGPEFLTYFQNEAQLEKSRLLSDRFSAERPKGSFSTLEIQRTEQGDSAMYLCASSLDTGGNQPQHFGDGTRLSIL.

The chain couples TRBV10-2 to TRBJ2-7; TRBD1 is a possible D gene (5 bases). Trimming took off 6 bases at V and 2 bases at J, with 11 bases between the two ends. This CDR3 has 13 residues. Germline CDR1 and CDR2: WSHSY and SAAADI. The CDR3 nucleotides read TGCGCCAGCAGGGAAGGGGTTCCCTACGAGCAGTACTTC. The encoded protein is CASREGVPYEQYF.

This clone was found a few times. The rearrangement joins TRBV6-4 to TRBJ2-6; tentatively, D is TRBD2 (6 bases). The CDR3 extends over 13 amino acids. Germline-derived CDR1 and CDR2 are MRHNA and SNTAGT. Trimming took 5 bases from V and 4 from J, leaving 6 bases between them. CDR3 residues: CASSSGGANVLTF. Written as DNA, the CDR3 is TGTGCCAGCAGTAGCGGGGGGGCCAACGTCCTGACTTTC.

This clone is deemed medium-sized. The same CDR3 is also encoded by other DNA sequences in this sample. V and J are TRBV28 and TRBJ1-1; 10 bases map to TRBD1. V shed 5 bases and J 6 bases; nucleotides not matched to a gene: 6. The germline gives CDR1 MDHEN, CDR2 SYDVKM. The CDR3 loop spans 14 amino acids. In DNA, the CDR3 is TGTGCCAGCAGTCAGGACAGGGGGAGGGCTGAAGCTTTCTTT. Protein sequence: CASSQDRGRAEAFF.

In DNA, the CDR3 is TGCGCCAGCAGCCAAGGTAACAGGGTCGGCTACGAGCAGTACTTC. Its translation: CASSQGNRVGYEQYF. This chain uses TRBV4-3 with TRBJ2-7; D is possibly TRBD1 (6 bases). Trimming cost V 1 base and J 3 bases, with 13 bases left between them. The CDR3 covers 15 residues. Germline CDR1 reads LGHNA; CDR2 reads YSLEER.

J is TRBJ1-1 and V is TRBV5-4; D is uncertain. This CDR3 comprises 13 residues. CDR1 is SGHNT, CDR2 YYREEE, per germline (reference sequence). Trimming cost V 1 base and J 5 bases, with 9 bases left between them. CDR3 nucleotides: TGTGCCAGCAGCTTGAGTGGGCAGACTGAAGCTTTCTTT. It yields the protein CASSLSGQTEAFF.

V gene TRBV4-1 combines with J gene TRBJ2-7; the match to TRBD1 covers 9 bases. The CDR3 spans 13 residues. Unmatched junction bases numbered 1, after V lost 3 bases and J lost 4 bases. Germline-derived CDR1 and CDR2 are MGHRA and YSYEKL. CDR3 DNA: TGCGCCAGCAGCCAGGACAGGGGTTACGAGCAGTACTTC. It codes for CASSQDRGYEQYF.

Relative to its sample, this clone is large. The chain recombines TRBV9 with TRBJ1-2, with a possible D match to TRBD1 (6 bases). The CDR3 runs 14 residues. Trimming took 4 bases from V and 2 from J, leaving 12 bases between them. Germline-derived CDR1 and CDR2 are SGDLS and YYNGEE. This chain's CDR3 is CASSPAQGNYGYTF. DNA for the CDR3: TGTGCCAGCAGCCCCGCACAGGGAAACTATGGCTACACCTTC.

The V gene is TRBV5-1, the J gene TRBJ2-7; D may be TRBD2 (5 bases). Deletions cut 3 bases from V and 3 bases from J, with 19 bases between. This CDR3 has 16 residues. Germline V gene lookup returns CDR1 SGHRS and CDR2 YFSETQ. This chain's CDR3 is CASSWGTGVRVYEQYF. CDR3 in DNA: TGCGCCAGCAGCTGGGGAACGGGCGTGAGGGTCTACGAGCAGTACTTC.

The rearrangement uses TRBV15 and TRBJ1-1; 12 bases are shared with TRBD1. Germline V gives CDR1 LNHNV, CDR2 YYDKDF (reference sequence). The V gene end was trimmed by 0 bases and the J gene end by 5 bases; junction bases not matched to a gene: 4. This CDR3 has 16 amino acids. The CDR3 loop reads CATSRDLGQGATEAFF. The CDR3 nucleotides read TGTGCCACCAGCAGAGATTTGGGACAGGGGGCGACTGAAGCTTTCTTT.

CDR3 DNA sequence: TGCGCCAGCAGCCAAGAAGAGATTTTCACTAATGAAAAACTGTTTTTT. This encodes CASSQEEIFTNEKLFF. This rearrangement joins TRBV4-1 to TRBJ1-4; unclear D gene. The CDR3 has 16 amino acids. Between the trimmed V and J ends, which lost 0 bases and 2 bases, there was a span of 10 bases. Germline V gene lookup returns CDR1 MGHRA and CDR2 YSYEKL.